The source of this TCR beta chain is a study of blood T cell repertoires in COVID-19. Study summary: Donors in the United States, Italy and Spain gave samples during acute or convalescent COVID-19. PBMCs, B-cell-depleted T cells, or T cells provided the cDNA or gDNA that made up the material.

Per the study methods: Amplifying reference gene primers gave estimates of nucleated cell counts. This table comes from immunoSEQ multiplex PCR, and its TCRdb copy is limited to in-frame clones, with some not included. Clonal size and the V and J genes are those of that table, whereas D and trimming came from the DNA. Of 69,000 or so clones in the sample, 90% were seen once. Trimming cost V 1 base and J 3 bases, with 12 bases left between them. The germline CDR1 and CDR2 sequences are MGHRA and YSYEKL. The length of the CDR3 is 16 residues. This clonotype was sampled from a man aged 50-59 years with acute or convalescent COVID-19. The chain recombines TRBV4-1 with TRBJ2-2; D gene unclear. The sample was peripheral blood. The DNA of the CDR3 is TGCGCCAGCAGCCAAGCAGAGGTGTCGGACACCGGGGAGCTGTTTTTT. This translates into CASSQAEVSDTGELFF.